This T cell receptor beta chain was identified in a study of shared clonotypes between healthy human individuals. Trimming took off 0 bases at V and 2 bases at J, with 7 bases between the two ends. This CDR3 comprises 14 residues. Looked up from germline, CDR1 is LGHNA and CDR2 is YNFKEQ. Naive CD8 cells, CD45RO-negative and positively selected for CCR7, excluded terminally differentiated effector memory CD45RA+ cells. This clone is a singleton in its sample. TCRdb's copy holds only in-frame clones and misses some; the assay was immunoSEQ multiplex PCR. Among 800,000 to 950,000 clones listed, approximately 96% were seen once.

This TCR came from a man in his thirties or forties in good health. Sequences were obtained from naive CD8+ T cells sorted from blood. V gene TRBV4-2 combines with J gene TRBJ2-5, with D unclear. The CDR3 spells CASSQDLTQETQYF. CDR3 DNA: TGTGCCAGCAGCCAAGACTTAACGCAAGAGACCCAGTACTTC.